This TCR beta chain came from a study of vaccination effects on CD4 cells after COVID-19. This clone was observed a handful of times. Its cognate antigen is unknown. CDR1 SGDLS and CDR2 YYNGEE come from the germline V gene. The CDR3 length is 13 residues. The ends were cut back, 1 base at V and 0 bases at J, with 4 bases in the middle. The table came from immunoSEQ multiplex PCR; TCRdb's copy has only in-frame clones and leaves some out. The sample lists roughly 27,000 clones, nearly 80% occurring once. Before sequencing took place, the ViraFEST assay used viral peptide pools to expand antigen-specific CD4+ T cells. The culture ran for 10 days, and then CD4+ T cells were isolated. Every participant took two doses of the BNT162b2 or mRNA-1273 vaccine.

Sequences were derived from CD4+ T cells from PBMCs cultured with SARS-CoV-2 spike peptides, sampled after COVID-19 vaccination. The receptor was isolated from a human donor who received a COVID-19 vaccine. Some clones in this sample may be carry-over from other donors' samples. V and J are TRBV9 and TRBJ2-5; no firm D call. DNA for the CDR3: TGTGCCAGCAGCGTACGGTACCAAGAGACCCAGTACTTC. Translating gives CASSVRYQETQYF.